The 28 T cell receptor beta chains reported below all come from one sample, sequenced in a study of radiation and T cells in renal cell carcinoma. Only in-frame clones appear in the TCRdb table, and some are missing; sequencing was by immunoSEQ multiplex PCR. The sample comprises roughly 92,000 clones, 80% to 90% of which are singletons, and approximately 7.3% rests with the top ten. The sample's time point: blood 4 weeks post-SBRT, at nephrectomy. Treatment in this sample: 15 Gy SBRT to primary tumor, nephrectomy 4 weeks later. The sequencing used blood, collected from a patient whose treatment included radiotherapy and nephrectomy. These receptors all come from a man between 60 and 75 years old with renal cell carcinoma.

The CDR3: CASSESPGWETQYF. The CDR3 region has the DNA TGCGCCAGCAGTGAGTCACCGGGGTGGGAGACCCAGTACTTC. The rearrangement links TRBV10-1 to TRBJ2-5; D may be TRBD2 (5 bases). This CDR3 is built from 14 residues. The V gene's germline CDR1 is WNHNN and CDR2 SYGVQD (reference sequence). V was clipped by 0 bases and J by 5 bases, with 10 bases between them.

The V call is TRBV11-3, the J call TRBJ2-1; D possibly corresponds to TRBD1 (5 bases). This CDR3 has 13 residues. Trimming stripped 6 bases from V and 4 bases from J, with 10 bases between. Germline CDR1 is SGHNT and CDR2 is YENEEA. DNA of the CDR3: TGTGCCAGCAGTCTGGGGCAGTACAATGAGCAGTTCTTC. It codes for CASSLGQYNEQFF. Looking up the rest from reference TRBV11-3 and TRBJ2-1 gives the full variable domain: EAGVVQSPRYKIIEKKQPVAFWCNPISGHNTLYWYLQNLGQGPELLIRYENEEAVDDSQLPKDRFSAERLKGVDSTLKIQPAELGDSAVYLCASSLGQYNEQFFGPGTRLTVL.

The chain links TRBV7-2 to TRBJ2-7; D not certain. The CDR3 is 13 amino acids. Germline values: CDR1 SGHTA, CDR2 FQGNSA. V lost 1 base and J lost 4, with 8 bases in between. The DNA for the CDR3 is TGTGCCAGCAGCTTAGACTTCGGATACGAGCAGTACTTC. Its protein product is CASSLDFGYEQYF.

The chain has TRBV18 and TRBJ1-1; D may be TRBD1 (6 bases). The CDR3 length is 13 residues. Germline assignment: CDR1 KGHSH and CDR2 LQKENI. Trimming pared 6 bases from V and 11 bases from J, leaving 19 bases between. CDR3 DNA: TGTGCCAGCTCGCTGCCAGGGGAAAGACATGCTTTCTTT. Translation: CASSLPGERHAFF.

The J gene is TRBJ1-5, the V gene TRBV19, with a tentative D call TRBD1 (5 bases). The V gene's germline CDR1 is LNHDA and CDR2 SQIVND (reference sequence). This CDR3 has 15 amino acids. Between the trimmed V and J ends, which lost 10 bases and 0 bases, there was a span of 16 bases. CDR3 sequence (DNA): TGTGCCACAGAGTTGACAGTTTATAGCAATCAGCCCCAGCATTTT. As protein: CATELTVYSNQPQHF.

The J gene is TRBJ1-5, the V gene TRBV11-2; 8 bases agree with TRBD1. Per the germline V gene, CDR1 is SGHAT and CDR2 is FQNNGV. The CDR3 spans 15 residues. With 1 base clipped from V and 5 bases from J, the junction kept 4 bases outside the gene matches. This CDR3 reads CASSLGQGAYQPQHF. CDR3 DNA: TGTGCCAGCAGCTTAGGGCAGGGGGCCTATCAGCCCCAGCATTTT.

The CDR3 coding sequence is TGTGCCAGCAGTCGGGGGGGACTAGGCGAGACCCAGTACTTC. Translating gives CASSRGGLGETQYF. The rearrangement uses TRBV28 and TRBJ2-5; 8 nucleotides align to TRBD2. With 5 bases clipped from V and 5 bases from J, the junction kept 7 bases outside the gene matches. In germline, CDR1 is MDHEN, CDR2 SYDVKM. The CDR3 sequence is 14 residues long.

This clone was seen a single time. This rearrangement joins TRBV5-1 to TRBJ2-3; no reliable D call. The germline V and J ends were trimmed by 0 bases and 2 bases, with 4 bases remaining between them. The CDR3 loop spans 13 amino acids. The germline V gene has CDR1 SGHRS and CDR2 YFSETQ. CDR3 sequence (DNA): TGCGCCAGCAGCTTGGGTGACACAGATACGCAGTATTTT. Translated, it gives CASSLGDTDTQYF. The variable domain in full, with the rest retrieved from reference TRBV5-1 and TRBJ2-3, is KAGVTQTPRYLIKTRGQQVTLSCSPISGHRSVSWYQQTPGQGLQFLFEYFSETQRNKGNFPGRFSGRQFSNSRSEMNVSTLELGDSALYLCASSLGDTDTQYFGPGTRLTVL.

This chain connects TRBV6-1 to TRBJ2-2; no clear D gene. CDR3 length: 13 amino acids. CDR1 MNHNS and CDR2 SASEGT come from the germline V gene. Trimming cost V 8 bases and J 2 bases, with 9 bases left between them. The CDR3 sequence: CASRSRNTGELFF. For the CDR3, the DNA is TGTGCCAGCCGGTCCAGAAACACCGGGGAGCTGTTTTTT.

The V gene is TRBV6-5, the J gene TRBJ2-7, with 11 bases aligning to TRBD2. From germline, CDR1 is MNHEY and CDR2 SVGAGI. This CDR3 is 16 amino acids long. The V segment lost 0 bases and the J segment 1 base; nucleotides outside the gene matches: 2. This CDR3 is CASSYSGTSGSYEQYF. CDR3 nucleotides: TGTGCCAGCAGTTACTCGGGGACTAGCGGTTCCTACGAGCAGTACTTC.

This chain links TRBV19 with TRBJ1-5, with D hard to call. From germline, CDR1 is LNHDA and CDR2 SQIVND (reference sequence). Trimming took 3 bases from V and 3 from J, leaving 12 bases between them. CDR3 length: 15 residues. The CDR3 DNA reads TGTGCCAGTAGTATGACCGGGAGCTACAATCAGCCCCAGCATTTT. Its translation is CASSMTGSYNQPQHF.

Worth noting for this clone: Sequence at one end of the junction differs from germline and may be a read error. The chain is built from TRBV5-6 and TRBJ2-7; D remains ambiguous. CDR3 length: 11 residues. Germline V lookup: CDR1 SGHDT, CDR2 YYEEEE. The CDR3 region is CASSSSNEQYF. In DNA form, the CDR3 reads TGTGCCAGCAGCTCCTCCAACGAGCAGTACTTC.

This chain connects TRBV4-1 to TRBJ2-7, with D perhaps matching TRBD1 or TRBD2 (5 bases each). The germline CDR1 and CDR2 sequences are MGHRA and YSYEKL. The CDR3 consists of 13 residues. V was shortened by 1 base and J by 6 bases, with 10 bases between the two germline ends. The CDR3 sequence is CASSQVRGGEQYF. As DNA, the CDR3 is TGCGCCAGCAGCCAAGTTCGGGGCGGCGAGCAGTACTTC.

The CDR3 reads CASSGTGVTEAFF. CDR3 in DNA: TGTGCCAGCAGTGGAACAGGGGTGACTGAAGCTTTCTTT. This chain links TRBV25-1 with TRBJ1-1, with 7 bases identical to TRBD1. This CDR3 has 13 residues. Trimming took 4 bases from V and 5 from J; bases not matched to a gene: 4. Germline values: CDR1 MGHDK, CDR2 SYGVNS.

This CDR3 reads CASSMVGGQPQHF. The CDR3 bases are TGTGCCAGCAGCATGGTCGGAGGTCAGCCCCAGCATTTT. V and J are TRBV6-5 and TRBJ1-5, with no clear D. V was cut by 6 bases and J by 6 bases, with 12 bases left in between. Per the germline V gene, CDR1 is MNHEY and CDR2 is SVGAGI. The CDR3 is 13 amino acids.

The rearrangement links TRBV29-1 to TRBJ2-7, with 12 bases identical to TRBD2. Germline V lookup: CDR1 SQVTM, CDR2 ANQGSEA. V was clipped by 7 bases and J by 6 bases; unmatched bases: 10. The CDR3 extends over 14 amino acids. In nucleotides, the CDR3 is TGCAGCGGCACGACTAGCGGGAGAACTGGCGAGCAGTACTTC. Translated: CSGTTSGRTGEQYF.

The chain carries TRBV19 and TRBJ2-3; D is tentatively TRBD1 or TRBD2 (5 bases each). Trimming removed 6 bases from V and 5 bases from J, with 18 bases in between. The CDR3 is 15 amino acids. The germline CDR1 and CDR2 sequences are LNHDA and SQIVND (reference sequence). The CDR3 nucleotides read TGTGCCAGTAGCGGACTCGTCACAACAGGAGATACGCAGTATTTT. This translates into CASSGLVTTGDTQYF.

The gene calls are TRBV19 and TRBJ2-7, with 7 bases lining up with TRBD1. This CDR3 contains 15 residues. The germline CDR1 and CDR2 sequences are LNHDA and SQIVND (reference sequence). V lost 4 bases and J lost 0; bases outside the gene matches: 6. For the CDR3, the DNA is TGTGCCAGTAGTACCCCGACAGGGAGCTCCTACGAGCAGTACTTC. Its protein is CASSTPTGSSYEQYF.

The gene calls are TRBV28 and TRBJ2-7; 10 bases are shared with TRBD1. With V trimmed by 6 bases and J by 3 bases, 5 bases remained unmatched. The CDR3 spans 14 residues. CDR1 MDHEN and CDR2 SYDVKM come from the germline V gene. The CDR3 region has the DNA TGTGCCAGCAGCCCGACAGGGGGCGTCTACGAGCAGTACTTC. Translated, it gives CASSPTGGVYEQYF.

The V and J genes are TRBV6-5 and TRBJ2-2; perhaps D is TRBD1 or TRBD2 (5 bases each). Per the germline V gene, CDR1 is MNHEY and CDR2 is SVGAGI. The CDR3 contains 13 residues. V lost 10 bases to trimming and J lost 7 bases, with 16 bases between them. The CDR3 nucleotides read TGTGCCATCTCCAGGGTCGGGGACGGGGAGCTGTTTTTT. It translates to CAISRVGDGELFF.

The V and J genes are TRBV4-1 and TRBJ2-5; D may be TRBD1 or TRBD2 (5 bases each). V lost 1 base, J lost 3 bases, and 12 bases lay in between. The CDR3 loop spans 15 amino acids. Germline CDR1 MGHRA, CDR2 YSYEKL. The CDR3 DNA reads as TGCGCCAGCAGCCAAGTCATGAGGGGAGAAGAGACCCAGTACTTC. Its translation is CASSQVMRGEETQYF.

The CDR3 region has the DNA TGCAGCGACGATGGTTTATCTTGGGGTAACTATGGCTACACCTTC. Protein sequence: CSDDGLSWGNYGYTF. V usage is TRBV29-1 and J usage is TRBJ1-2; D is unclear. The V end lost 7 bases, the J end lost 1 base, and 19 bases lay between the germline ends. Germline CDR1 reads SQVTM; CDR2 reads ANQGSEA. This CDR3 region has 15 residues.

V gene TRBV21-1 combines with J gene TRBJ2-1; TRBD2, the table's D call, lacks a check against the DNA. TRBV21-1 is a pseudogene locus. The CDR3 loop spans 15 amino acids. CDR3 protein: CASSKSLAPYNEQFF. The CDR3 nucleotides are TGTGCCAGCAGCAAAAGTCTCGCGCCCTACAATGAGCAGTTCTTC.

This chain links TRBV2 with TRBJ1-6; D ambiguous. The CDR3 runs to 14 residues. Per the germline V gene, CDR1 is SNHLY and CDR2 is FYNNEI. Trimming removed 6 bases at V and 5 bases at J, with 11 bases between. The CDR3 coding sequence is TGTGCCAGCAGCCCTACCCTTAATAATTCACCCCTCCACTTT. Translation: CASSPTLNNSPLHF.

V is TRBV28 and J is TRBJ1-5, with TRBD1 matching over 8 bases. This CDR3 has 18 amino acids. With 5 bases clipped from V and 0 bases from J, the junction kept 12 bases outside the gene matches. The germline V gene encodes CDR1 MDHEN and CDR2 SYDVKM. In DNA, the CDR3 is TGTGCCAGCAGTAGACCGGGACAGGCTGAATATAGCAATCAGCCCCAGCATTTT. It encodes CASSRPGQAEYSNQPQHF.

The chain links TRBV19 to TRBJ2-2; TRBD2 matches at 9 bases. V was pared by 8 bases and J by 0 bases, with 7 bases of the junction left unmatched. Per germline, CDR1 LNHDA and CDR2 SQIVND (reference sequence). This CDR3 is 16 amino acids long. For the CDR3, the DNA is TGTGCCAGTGCTGTAGCGGGAGTTTCGAACACCGGGGAGCTGTTTTTT. Protein: CASAVAGVSNTGELFF.

The chain is built from TRBV6-5 and TRBJ2-7; 10 positions agree with TRBD1. Germline lookup yields CDR1 MNHEY and CDR2 SVGAGI. There are 15 residues in the CDR3. The V segment lost 0 bases and the J segment 5 bases; nucleotides outside the gene matches: 4. CDR3 DNA: TGTGCCAGCAGTTACTCGGACAGGGGGAGGAACGAGCAGTACTTC. Its translation: CASSYSDRGRNEQYF.

This sequence joins TRBV7-8 and TRBJ2-1; either TRBD1 or TRBD2 may supply D (5 bases each). V dropped 0 bases and J dropped 16 bases, with 19 bases sitting between them. The germline CDR1 and CDR2 sequences are SGHVS and FQNEAQ. The CDR3 sequence is 14 residues long. The CDR3 nucleotides read TGTGCCAGCAGCTTAGCTCGGATCCGGGACGGAGGTTTCTTC. It translates to CASSLARIRDGGFF.